The 5 T cell receptor beta chains below come from one sample, sequenced in a study of T cells expressing NK-cell markers. TCRdb reanalyzed the 5' RACE reads, giving one entry per CDR3 protein sequence and no DNA. Seen in this sample are fewer than 550,000 distinct CDR3 sequences; the ten most common clones hold more than 1.4%. The sequencing sample was made of blood T cells: a sorted CD56 or NKG2C T cell subset, CD4+ or CD8+ T cells, or bulk PBMC T cells (not recorded which). Receptors originate from a woman between 45 and 60 years old in good health.

The genes are TRBV10-3 and TRBJ2-5; there is no DNA to check the TCRdb D call of TRBD1. The CDR3 is made up of 14 amino acids. The V gene's germline CDR1 is ENHRY and CDR2 SYGVKD. CDR3 region: CAISLVRDFGTQYF.

The chain combines TRBV25-1 with TRBJ2-1. The V gene's germline CDR1 is MGHDK and CDR2 SYGVNS. The CDR3 is 13 amino acids. The CDR3 protein is CASSGTVYNEQFF.

V is TRBV5-6 and J is TRBJ2-3; absent DNA, TCRdb's TRBD1 call cannot be checked. The CDR3 is 15 residues long. CDR1 and CDR2 from the germline V gene are SGHDT and YYEEEE. The CDR3 region is CASSLLDRSIDTQYF. Full variable domain (remainder filled in from reference TRBV5-6 and TRBJ2-3): DAGVTQSPTHLIKTRGQQVTLRCSPKSGHDTVSWYQQALGQGPQFIFQYYEEEERQRGNFPDRFSGHQFPNYSSELNVNALLLGDSALYLCASSLLDRSIDTQYFGPGTRLTVL.

The chain has TRBV5-1 and TRBJ1-1. The germline CDR1 and CDR2 sequences are SGHRS and YFSETQ. The CDR3 is made up of 13 amino acids. CDR3 protein: CASRQTQTTEAFF.

The rearrangement uses TRBV10-3 and TRBJ2-3; TCRdb selects TRBD1, and the lack of DNA leaves this call unchecked. Germline V gives CDR1 ENHRY, CDR2 SYGVKD. This CDR3 is 16 amino acids long. The CDR3 sequence: CAISAFPGTSTDTQYF.